This is a list of T cell receptor beta chains from one sample in a study of Graves' ophthalmopathy and Graves' hyperthyroidism. TCRdb used MiXCR to reprocess the multiplex PCR reads, holding one entry per CDR3 protein. Of 300,000 to 450,000 distinct CDR3 sequences listed, about a sixth are singletons. The sample consisted of peripheral blood. The receptors shown here come from an adult woman with stable Graves' hyperthyroidism. Both conserved end residues are part of each CDR3. The D gene is left open where the match is weak. The size of a clone is reported for some rows only, either as once, few or many, or as a class for expanded clones.

D gene,V gene,clone size,J gene,CDR3 DNA,CDR3 protein
TRBD1,TRBV11-2,few,TRBJ1-2,TGTGCCAGCAGCCCGGGGCGGGGGACAGGGGTCGGCTACACCTTC,CASSPGRGTGVGYTF
TRBD1,TRBV20-1,many,TRBJ2-7,TGCAGTGTCCCGGACAGGCCCCACGAGCAGTACTTC,CSVPDRPHEQYF
TRBD2,TRBV4-1,many,TRBJ2-5,TGCGCCAGCAGCCCGATACTAGCGGGACAAGAGACCCAGTACTTC,CASSPILAGQETQYF
TRBD1,TRBV28,-,TRBJ2-7,TGTGCCAGCAGTTTTACGAATGACAGGGTGTTAAGCTACGAGCAGTACTTC,CASSFTNDRVLSYEQYF
-,TRBV28,many,TRBJ2-7,TGTGCCAGCAGGCCTTCTAATCGTGGGGGCACCTACGAGCAGTACTTC,CASRPSNRGGTYEQYF
-,TRBV28,many,TRBJ1-2,TGTGCCAGCAGAGGCGGGAAGAGCTATGGCTACACCTTC,CASRGGKSYGYTF
-,TRBV24-1,many,TRBJ1-5,TGTGCCACCTCCCAGACAGGAGTCAATCAGCCCCAGCATTTT,CATSQTGVNQPQHF
TRBD1,TRBV5-1,many,TRBJ2-7,TGCGCCAGCAGCCCCAGGCCAGGGGGCGGGTACGAGCAGTACTTC,CASSPRPGGGYEQYF
-,TRBV27,many,TRBJ2-7,TGTGCCAGCAGTCACGGACTATCCTACGAGCAGTACTTC,CASSHGLSYEQYF
-,TRBV4-1,many,TRBJ2-5,TGCGCCAGCAGCCAAGTGGGTTTTGAGACCCAGTACTTC,CASSQVGFETQYF
TRBD1,TRBV29-1,many,TRBJ2-7,TGCAGCGTTGAAGAACCGACAGGGGGCGAAACCTACGAGCAGTACTTC,CSVEEPTGGETYEQYF
-,TRBV6-1,-,TRBJ2-5,TGTGCCAGCAGTGAGTGGAGGAACCAAGAGACCCAGTACTTC,CASSEWRNQETQYF
TRBD2,TRBV4-1,-,TRBJ2-7,TGCGCCAGCAGCCTCCGAACCCGGGGGGGACTAGCGGGAGCAGGCGAGCAGTACTTC,CASSLRTRGGLAGAGEQYF
TRBD2,TRBV11-3,many,TRBJ2-7,TGTGCCAGCAGCTTATTTTATTGGACTAGCGGGAGGGTCGAGCAGTACTTC,CASSLFYWTSGRVEQYF
TRBD2,TRBV7-9,many,TRBJ2-5,TGTGCCAGCAGCTTAGTGCGGGAGAGGGCGACCCAGTACTTC,CASSLVRERATQYF
TRBD1,TRBV27,few,TRBJ2-7,TGTGCCAGCAGTTGGGACAGGGGGAACGAGCAGTACTTC,CASSWDRGNEQYF
-,TRBV6-2/TRBV6-3,many,TRBJ2-7,TGTGCCAGCAGTCAACACCTCGGAGTTTACGAGCAGTACTTC,CASSQHLGVYEQYF
-,TRBV28,-,TRBJ1-6,TGTGCCAGCAGTTTTCGCCTAAAAGTAATCTCACCCCTCAACTTT,CASSFRLKVISPLNF
-,TRBV12-3/TRBV12-4,many,TRBJ1-2,TGTGCCACCGGGGTTCGGGATGGCTACACCTTC,CATGVRDGYTF
-,TRBV7-8,few,TRBJ2-2,TGTGCCAGCAGCCGAAATACTCGTTTTGCGGCCGGGGAGCTGTTTTTT,CASSRNTRFAAGELFF
-,TRBV4-3,-,TRBJ1-5,TGCGCCAGCAGCCAAGATTTGGGAACTAGCAATCAGCCCCAGCATTTT,CASSQDLGTSNQPQHF
-,TRBV5-1,-,TRBJ1-1,TGCGCCAGCAGCCGGGGTCAGAGCACTGAAGCTTTCTTT,CASSRGQSTEAFF
TRBD2,TRBV19,many,TRBJ2-7,TGTGCCAGTAGCCGACTAGCGGGAGTTATTTACGAGCAGTACTTC,CASSRLAGVIYEQYF
-,TRBV5-8,many,TRBJ2-7,TGTGCCAGCAGCTCAGACGATCTCTCCTACGAGCAGTACTTC,CASSSDDLSYEQYF
TRBD2,TRBV27,-,TRBJ2-2,TGTGCCAGCAGTTCTTTCCCCGGGGGACTAGAAGGACAAACGGTGGGGGAGCTGTTTTTT,CASSSFPGGLEGQTVGELFF
TRBD1,TRBV7-3,many,TRBJ2-7,TGTGCCAGCAGCTTATTTGTGGGACAGGGACCCCACCCCGAGGGCCTTTACGAGCAGTACTTC,CASSLFVGQGPHPEGLYEQYF
-,TRBV6-2/TRBV6-3,-,TRBJ1-1,TGTGCCAGCAGTGTCACCGAGCCGAGCCAGTCTTTCTTT,CASSVTEPSQSFF
TRBD2,TRBV5-1,many,TRBJ2-2,TGCGCCAGCAGCTTGAGCTCAGCGGGAAACACCGGGGAGCTGTTTTTT,CASSLSSAGNTGELFF
-,TRBV27,many,TRBJ2-7,TGTGCCAGCAGCCCGACAGGGGGCTGGCTAGCGGGATCCGACGAGCAGTACTTC,CASSPTGGWLAGSDEQYF
-,TRBV18,many,TRBJ2-5,TGTGCCAGCTCACCACCGCCTATTGGGGAGACCCAGTACTTC,CASSPPPIGETQYF
-,TRBV20-1,-,TRBJ1-5,TGCAGTGCTAGGGGCAGGGAGCCCTATAGCAATCAGCCCCAGCATTTT,CSARGREPYSNQPQHF
TRBD1,TRBV30,many,TRBJ1-1,TGTGCCTGGAACCAAGACAGGGAGGGGACTGAAGCTTTCTTT,CAWNQDREGTEAFF
TRBD2,TRBV28,many,TRBJ2-7,TGTGCCAGCAGTTTTGAACTAGCGGGTTACGAGCAGTACTTC,CASSFELAGYEQYF
TRBD1,TRBV5-1,-,TRBJ2-7,TGCGCCAGCAGAGTGGCGGGTCCTGGACAGGGAAACTACGAGCAGTACTTC,CASRVAGPGQGNYEQYF
-,TRBV7-2,many,TRBJ1-6,TGTGCCAGCAGCTTAGAGACCACCCGAAATTCACCCCTCCACTTT,CASSLETTRNSPLHF
-,TRBV6-5,many,TRBJ2-7,TGTGCCAGCAGTTACTCGAGTAGGGGGGAATTCTACGAGCAGTACTTC,CASSYSSRGEFYEQYF